This is a list of T cell receptor beta chains from one sample in a study of cytomegalovirus exposure and HLA in healthy donors. Generated by immunoSEQ multiplex PCR, the TCRdb table keeps only in-frame clones and is missing some. This sample has 82,000 or so clones, with 85% to 95% found just once. Sequencing was done on a sample of PBMCs. The receptors were gathered from a man aged 18 to 29 in good health and CMV-seronegative. Each CDR3 is given with its conserved first and last residue.

TRBV11-2,CASSFYGGQETQYF
TRBV7-2,CASSPRTGGGMNTEAFF
TRBV11-2,CASSTRVGLAYTDTQYF
TRBV4-1,CASSQDTTGWTDTQYF
TRBV29-1,CSVEGRDFDSGANVLTF
TRBV30,CAWSVWHNQPQHF
TRBV11-2,CASSLSEGRGETQYF
TRBV5-1,CASSLMGQGASGYTF
TRBV7-2,CASSLAAGVTEAFF
TRBV6-1,CASIAGGDQPQHF
TRBV6-4,CASSHGTGVYGYTF